Here is one T cell receptor beta chain with its context. The source of the sample is a study of T cell changes during pregnancy in multiple sclerosis. The method was immunoSEQ multiplex PCR; TCRdb's version includes in-frame clones alone and lacks a portion of them. The data hold about 60,000 clones, with around 93% observed a single time. CDR3 length: 18 residues. The ends lost 3 bases at V and 7 bases at J; junction bases unmatched: 15. Germline V gene data show CDR1 as LGHNA and CDR2 as YNFKEQ. The source was CD8+ T cells from peripheral blood mononuclear cells, collected in the second trimester of pregnancy. This clonotype originated in a female donor with multiple sclerosis, enrolled in a pregnancy study. The chain links TRBV4-2 to TRBJ2-2, with 9 bases lining up with TRBD1. Here the CDR3 DNA reads TGTGCCAGCAGCCATCTCCCGGGACAGGGCGTTGAGGGCGGGGAGCTGTTTTTT. Translation gives CASSHLPGQGVEGGELFF.